Below, 27 T cell receptor beta chains from the same sample are listed, as sequenced in a study of T cell responses to AZD1222 COVID-19 vaccine. Produced via immunoSEQ multiplex PCR; TCRdb's table is partial and in-frame only. The sample holds 85,000 to 130,000 clones, around nine tenths seen once. Specimen: peripheral blood, collected on day 0 of AZD1222 vaccination. The receptors were gathered from an adult in good health.

The chain links TRBV12-5 to TRBJ2-7; no clear D gene. V was cut by 3 bases and J by 0 bases, with 9 bases left in between. From germline, CDR1 is LGHNT and CDR2 FRNRAP. This CDR3 spans 14 amino acids. The CDR3 nucleotides are TGTGCTAGTGGTTTCTCGACGGTCTCCTACGAGCAGTACTTC. Encoded protein: CASGFSTVSYEQYF.

The gene calls are TRBV10-3 and TRBJ1-5; TRBD1 matches at 8 bases. V shed 4 bases, J shed 0 bases, and the junction held 8 bases outside the gene matches. The CDR3 has 17 residues. Per germline, CDR1 ENHRY and CDR2 SYGVKD. The CDR3 spells CAISATGVNYSNQPQHF. In nucleotides, the CDR3 is TGTGCCATCAGTGCGACAGGGGTGAATTATAGCAATCAGCCCCAGCATTTT.

The gene calls are TRBV19 and TRBJ2-7; D is perhaps TRBD2 (6 bases). The CDR3 covers 14 residues. V lost 6 bases and J 4 bases, leaving 16 bases between the germline ends. The germline V gene encodes CDR1 LNHDA and CDR2 SQIVND (reference sequence). The CDR3 spells CASRSFGGSYEQYF. The CDR3 nucleotides read TGTGCCAGTAGATCCTTCGGAGGGTCTTACGAGCAGTACTTC.

The V and J genes are TRBV24-1 and TRBJ2-1; possibly TRBD1 for D (5 bases). V lost 4 bases and J lost 10, with 16 bases in between. This CDR3 has 14 amino acids. Germline V gene lookup returns CDR1 KGHDR and CDR2 SFDVKD. The chain's CDR3 is CATSDPTVSWEQFF. The CDR3 nucleotides read TGTGCCACCAGTGACCCGACAGTCTCCTGGGAGCAGTTCTTC.

V is TRBV3-1 (or the pseudogene TRBV3-2) and J is TRBJ2-7, with D tentatively TRBD2 (5 bases). The CDR3 is 13 amino acids. Per the germline V gene, CDR1 is LGHDT and CDR2 is YNNKEL (reference sequence). V was cut by 4 bases and J by 3 bases, with 10 bases left in between. In DNA form, the CDR3 reads TGTGCCAGCAGCCTCGGACGGGGCTACGAGCAGTACTTC. This translates into CASSLGRGYEQYF.

The chain employs TRBV6-1 and TRBJ1-3; no definite D call. V shed 2 bases and J shed 0 bases, with 8 bases lying between them. The CDR3 is 15 amino acids. Germline V gene lookup returns CDR1 MNHNS and CDR2 SASEGT. The CDR3 here is CASSESPFSGNTIYF. The CDR3 DNA is TGTGCCAGCAGTGAATCTCCGTTCTCTGGAAACACCATATATTTT.

The chain has TRBV29-1 and TRBJ2-1, with D unresolved. This CDR3 has 13 residues. Germline V lookup: CDR1 SQVTM, CDR2 ANQGSEA. The germline V and J ends were trimmed by 3 bases and 7 bases, with 13 bases remaining between them. CDR3 protein: CSVDVGSRNEQFF. CDR3 in DNA: TGCAGCGTTGATGTGGGTTCCAGGAATGAGCAGTTCTTC.

The rearrangement links TRBV5-8 to TRBJ1-2, with 10 nucleotides matching TRBD1. The CDR3 spans 14 residues. The germline gives CDR1 SGHTS, CDR2 YDEGEE. The J segment lost 8 bases and the V segment lost 4 bases, leaving 8 bases of the junction unmatched. CDR3 sequence reads: CASSRDRGVRGYTF. In DNA, the CDR3 is TGTGCCAGCAGCCGGGACAGGGGAGTACGGGGCTACACCTTC. Looking up the rest from reference TRBV5-8 and TRBJ1-2 gives the full variable domain: EAGVTQSPTHLIKTRGQQATLRCSPISGHTSVYWYQQALGLGLQFLLWYDEGEERNRGNFPPRFSGRQFPNYSSELNVNALELEDSALYLCASSRDRGVRGYTFGSGTRLTVV.

This chain joins TRBV6-2 or TRBV6-3 and TRBJ1-2; D ambiguous. Germline CDR1 is MNHEY and CDR2 is SVGEGT. The V end lost 1 base, the J end lost 6 bases, and 3 bases lay between the germline ends. The CDR3 is 11 amino acids. The DNA of the CDR3 is TGTGCCAGCAGTTACTACGATGGCTACACCTTC. Protein sequence: CASSYYDGYTF.

The CDR3 DNA is TGTGCCAGTAGTATGGGGACCTACACCGGGGAGCTGTTTTTT. It specifies CASSMGTYTGELFF. The chain links TRBV19 to TRBJ2-2, with D possibly called TRBD1 or TRBD2 (5 bases each). The V end lost 3 bases, the J end lost 3 bases, and 8 bases lay between the germline ends. Germline loops: CDR1 LNHDA, CDR2 SQIVND (reference sequence). The CDR3 extends over 14 amino acids.

The V call is TRBV6-2 or TRBV6-3, the J call TRBJ2-3, with D maybe TRBD1 (5 bases). Germline CDR1 MNHEY, CDR2 SVGEGT. This CDR3 contains 14 residues. The germline V and J ends were trimmed by 4 bases and 2 bases, with 10 bases remaining between them. CDR3 sequence reads: CASSSTAITDTQYF. The CDR3 DNA reads as TGTGCCAGCAGTTCGACAGCAATCACAGATACGCAGTATTTT.

The chain links TRBV7-2 to TRBJ1-1, with D unresolved. The CDR3 spans 12 residues. V lost 6 bases to trimming and J lost 8 bases, with 13 bases between them. Germline V gene lookup returns CDR1 SGHTA and CDR2 FQGNSA. In nucleotides, the CDR3 is TGTGCCAGCAGTCCCCTAGGGAGGGAAGCTTTCTTT. Translating gives CASSPLGREAFF.

The V and J genes are TRBV27 and TRBJ2-7, with D uncertain. Germline CDR1 MNHEY, CDR2 SMNVEV (reference sequence). This CDR3 is 15 amino acids long. V was trimmed by 1 base and J by 7 bases, leaving 17 bases between them. CDR3 nucleotides: TGTGCCAGCAGTTTATTGGAATACGGGCGTCGGGAGCAGTACTTC. The encoded protein is CASSLLEYGRREQYF.

In its sample, this clone was seen once. The chain joins TRBV15 to TRBJ1-3, with unresolved D. The germline V gene encodes CDR1 LNHNV and CDR2 YYDKDF (reference sequence). The CDR3 length is 16 residues. Trimming took off 2 bases at V and 0 bases at J, with 11 bases between the two ends. This chain's CDR3 is CATSRSTLSSGNTIYF. The CDR3 region has the DNA TGTGCCACCAGCAGATCGACACTTAGCTCTGGAAACACCATATATTTT.

This clone was observed once. The gene calls are TRBV6-4 and TRBJ2-1; perhaps TRBD2 as D (5 bases). CDR1 MRHNA and CDR2 SNTAGT come from the germline V gene. Trimming cost V 5 bases and J 4 bases, with 15 bases left between them. The CDR3 spans 15 residues. The CDR3: CASSSSEAIYNEQFF. Written as DNA, the CDR3 is TGTGCCAGCAGTAGTAGCGAAGCGATATACAATGAGCAGTTCTTC.

This chain joins TRBV7-6 and TRBJ1-6; D is possibly TRBD1 (5 bases). The germline CDR1 and CDR2 sequences are SGHVS and FNYEAQ. CDR3 length: 15 amino acids. Trimming removed 1 base at V and 7 bases at J, with 11 bases between. DNA of the CDR3: TGTGCCAGCAGCTTAGGGGGGACGGGCAATTCACCCCTCCACTTT. Translated, it gives CASSLGGTGNSPLHF.

This chain joins TRBV5-1 and TRBJ1-6; tentatively, D is TRBD1 (6 bases). The V gene lost 5 bases and the J gene lost 6 bases, with 12 bases spanning the gap. Germline V lookup: CDR1 SGHRS, CDR2 YFSETQ. This CDR3 is built from 14 residues. CDR3 nucleotide sequence: TGCGCCAGCAGGGATACAGGGATTAATTCACCCCTCCACTTT. It yields the protein CASRDTGINSPLHF.

This clone has just one count. The V and J genes are TRBV24-1 and TRBJ1-6; 7 bases are a match to TRBD1. Germline V gene lookup returns CDR1 KGHDR and CDR2 SFDVKD. Trimming removed 0 bases from V and 5 bases from J; junction bases left unmatched: 6. CDR3 size: 17 residues. CDR3 sequence reads: CATSDLQRGLDNSPLHF. The CDR3 region has the DNA TGTGCCACCAGTGATTTGCAAAGGGGGCTGGATAATTCACCCCTCCACTTT.

This chain links TRBV19 with TRBJ1-6; a weak D match, TRBD1 (5 bases). CDR1 is LNHDA and CDR2 is SQIVND in the germline V gene (reference sequence). The CDR3 spans 16 residues. V shed 6 bases and J shed 0 bases, with 12 bases lying between them. CDR3 amino acids: CASRATAYSYNSPLHF. CDR3 nucleotides: TGTGCCAGTAGAGCGACAGCCTACTCCTATAATTCACCCCTCCACTTT. Combining the CDR3 with reference TRBV19 and TRBJ1-6 gives the whole variable domain DGGITQSPKYLFRKEGQNVTLSCEQNLNHDAMYWYRQDPGQGLRLIYYSQIVNDFQKGDIAEGYSVSREKKESFPLTVTSAQKNPTAFYLCASRATAYSYNSPLHFGNGTRLTVT.

The CDR3 nucleotides read TGTGCCAGTAGTCCGGGGGGGAGAGGGAGCAATCAGCCCCAGCATTTT. Translation gives CASSPGGRGSNQPQHF. The V and J genes are TRBV19 and TRBJ1-5, with a tentative D call TRBD1 (5 bases). CDR1 is LNHDA, CDR2 SQIVND, per germline (reference sequence). With 5 bases removed from V and 1 base from J, the gap between germline ends came to 15 bases. This CDR3 has 16 amino acids. The whole variable domain, filled in from reference TRBV19 and TRBJ1-5, reads DGGITQSPKYLFRKEGQNVTLSCEQNLNHDAMYWYRQDPGQGLRLIYYSQIVNDFQKGDIAEGYSVSREKKESFPLTVTSAQKNPTAFYLCASSPGGRGSNQPQHFGDGTRLSIL.

The chain has TRBV7-2 and TRBJ2-7; D is uncertain. V was pared by 5 bases and J by 0 bases, with 11 bases between. The length of the CDR3 is 14 residues. The germline V gene has CDR1 SGHTA and CDR2 FQGNSA. The CDR3 DNA reads TGTGCCAGCAGCCCAGGACCGAGCTCCTACGAGCAGTACTTC. Translation gives CASSPGPSSYEQYF.

The rearrangement uses TRBV27 and TRBJ2-7; a possible D gene is TRBD1 (5 bases). The V and J ends lost 2 bases and 3 bases respectively, with 11 bases between them. Germline CDR1 reads MNHEY; CDR2 reads SMNVEV (reference sequence). There are 14 residues in the CDR3. CDR3 in amino acids: CASSLLARDYEQYF. The CDR3, as DNA: TGTGCCAGCAGTTTACTCGCCAGGGACTACGAGCAGTACTTC.

Notes on this clone: Other DNA sequences in the sample encode the same CDR3. The chain carries TRBV7-2 and TRBJ2-7; possibly TRBD2 for D (6 bases). Trimming shortened V by 0 bases and J by 6 bases, and 9 bases separated the two germline ends. The CDR3 has 13 amino acids. From germline, CDR1 is SGHTA and CDR2 FQGNSA. The CDR3 DNA reads as TGTGCCAGCAGCTTAGCGGAGGGGAGCGAGCAGTACTTC. Its protein is CASSLAEGSEQYF.

This clone has just one count. V is TRBV21-1 and J is TRBJ2-3. TRBV21-1 is assigned pseudogene status. This CDR3 contains 12 residues. For the CDR3, the DNA is TGTGCCAGCAGCGTACGGACCCATACGCAGTATTTT. This gives the protein CASSVRTHTQYF.

This chain uses TRBV19 with TRBJ1-5, with TRBD1 matching over 7 bases. V was clipped by 5 bases and J by 0 bases; unmatched bases: 7. CDR3 length equals 16 residues. The germline CDR1 and CDR2 sequences are LNHDA and SQIVND (reference sequence). The CDR3 reads CASSRRDRDSNQPQHF. CDR3 bases: TGTGCCAGTAGTCGGCGGGACAGAGATAGCAATCAGCCCCAGCATTTT.

V is TRBV30 and J is TRBJ1-1; D ambiguous. Germline-derived CDR1 and CDR2 are GTSNPN and SVGIG (reference sequence). Trimming pared 1 base from V and 10 bases from J, leaving 16 bases between. The CDR3 runs 13 residues. In DNA form, the CDR3 reads TGTGCCTGGAGTGGAGTCGAGGTCTCTTCAGCTTTCTTT. Its protein product is CAWSGVEVSSAFF.

The chain is built from TRBV9 and TRBJ2-7; 7 nucleotides agree with TRBD2. Germline V gene lookup returns CDR1 SGDLS and CDR2 YYNGEE. The J segment lost 3 bases and the V segment lost 10 bases, leaving 10 bases of the junction unmatched. This CDR3 is built from 13 residues. The CDR3 spells CASGEASGYEQYF. CDR3 nucleotides: TGTGCCTCGGGGGAGGCTAGCGGCTACGAGCAGTACTTC.